This TCR beta chain was captured in a study of naive CD8 T cells in extremely preterm neonates. Whole-study results and caveats: Preterm neonates shared more CDR3 nucleotide sequences (approximately 2.7%) than older groups. Relative to older groups, preterm infants had shorter, less trimmed CDR3s with fewer N additions.

The assay was immunoSEQ multiplex PCR, and TCRdb's table has in-frame clones only and misses some. The sample contains approximately 7,400 clones, more than 95% of which appear only once. As for this clone: Antigen specificity is unknown.

The J segment lost 5 bases and the V segment lost 0 bases, leaving 11 bases of the junction unmatched. This CDR3 is 18 amino acids long. Germline V CDR1 and CDR2: LGHNA, YNFKEQ. Peripheral blood came from healthy roughly 16-56 month-old surgical children and healthy nonsmoking adults. This rearrangement joins TRBV4-2 to TRBJ2-3; TRBD2 matches 10 bases. The TCR was taken from a human donor in good health. The sample taken for sequencing was naive CD8+ T cells from blood. CDR3 in amino acids: CASSQEGRSGRALDTQYF. CDR3 DNA: TGTGCCAGCAGCCAAGAGGGGCGAAGCGGGAGGGCCTTAGATACGCAGTATTTT.